These 18 T cell receptor beta chains originate from one sample sequenced in a study of cytomegalovirus exposure and HLA in healthy donors. In the PCR, 60 Vbeta and 13 Jbeta primers were used. The assay was immunoSEQ multiplex PCR, and TCRdb's table has in-frame clones only and misses some. The data show 110,000 to 150,000 clones, approximately 80% seen once. The specimen sequenced was PBMCs. These receptors came from a female donor in good health and CMV-seronegative.

The chain couples TRBV27 to TRBJ1-2, with unresolved D. The CDR3 length is 13 residues. Germline CDR1 reads MNHEY; CDR2 reads SMNVEV (reference sequence). V lost 5 bases and J 4 bases, leaving 11 bases between the germline ends. Written as DNA, the CDR3 is TGTGCCAGCAGTGCAGGCCTCCTCTATGGCTACACCTTC. It specifies CASSAGLLYGYTF.

The chain employs TRBV28 and TRBJ1-2; D is perhaps TRBD1 (6 bases). The CDR3 sequence is 12 residues long. V lost 6 bases to trimming and J lost 7 bases, with 12 bases between them. Germline CDR1 is MDHEN and CDR2 is SYDVKM. In DNA, the CDR3 is TGTGCCAGCAGATCACAGGGTGGTGGCTACACCTTC. This encodes CASRSQGGGYTF.

V gene TRBV28 combines with J gene TRBJ2-1, with D possibly TRBD2 on 6 matching bases. Germline assignment: CDR1 MDHEN and CDR2 SYDVKM. The CDR3 runs to 17 residues. V was shortened by 2 bases and J by 8 bases, with 22 bases between the two germline ends. The CDR3 is CASSLHGGLAAGYEQFF. The CDR3 DNA follows: TGTGCCAGCAGTTTACATGGGGGACTCGCGGCTGGGTATGAGCAGTTCTTC.

V is TRBV25-1 and J is TRBJ1-3; D is unresolved. Germline V gives CDR1 MGHDK, CDR2 SYGVNS. The CDR3 has 15 amino acids. Trimming cost V 5 bases and J 4 bases, with 15 bases left between them. The CDR3 nucleotides are TGTGCCAGCAGTCTTCGCGGCGGATCCGGAAACACCATATATTTT. It yields the protein CASSLRGGSGNTIYF.

The chain couples TRBV5-1 to TRBJ2-3; maybe TRBD1 (6 bases). This CDR3 has 15 residues. The germline CDR1 and CDR2 sequences are SGHRS and YFSETQ. V was trimmed by 4 bases and J by 6 bases, leaving 18 bases between them. The CDR3 reads CASSEARGGLDTQYF. Here the CDR3 DNA reads TGCGCCAGCAGCGAGGCCAGGGGTGGGCTTGATACGCAGTATTTT. Filled out from reference TRBV5-1 and TRBJ2-3, the complete variable domain reads KAGVTQTPRYLIKTRGQQVTLSCSPISGHRSVSWYQQTPGQGLQFLFEYFSETQRNKGNFPGRFSGRQFSNSRSEMNVSTLELGDSALYLCASSEARGGLDTQYFGPGTRLTVL.

Comment on this clone: The germline gene is not matched at one end of the junction; a read error may be the cause. This rearrangement joins TRBV5-6 to TRBJ1-2, with 7 bases aligning to TRBD1. This CDR3 region has 13 residues. CDR1 and CDR2 (germline): SGHDT, YYEEEE. The CDR3: CASSQLSQGGYPF. The CDR3 DNA is TGTGCCAGCAGCCAGCTTTCCCAGGGGGGCTACCCCTTC.

This CDR3 reads CASSGSDRGVRNTEAFF. Written as DNA, the CDR3 is TGTGCCAGCAGTGGAAGTGACAGGGGAGTGAGGAACACTGAAGCTTTCTTT. This sequence joins TRBV6-1 and TRBJ1-1; 8 bases are a match to TRBD1. The CDR3 contains 17 residues. Germline CDR1 and CDR2: MNHNS and SASEGT. The junction had 11 bases not matched to a gene; V was cut back by 4 bases and J by 1 base.

This clone is a singleton in its sample. This chain joins TRBV7-2 and TRBJ2-5; TRBD1 might be the D (5 bases). Germline assignment: CDR1 SGHTA and CDR2 FQGNSA. Trimming stripped 6 bases from V and 2 bases from J, with 13 bases between. This CDR3 is built from 14 residues. CDR3 in amino acids: CASSLRRGQETQYF. CDR3 bases: TGTGCCAGCAGTCTCCGTAGGGGACAAGAGACCCAGTACTTC.

The chain employs TRBV5-8 and TRBJ2-7; a possible D gene is TRBD1 (5 bases). CDR3 length: 14 amino acids. V was cut by 0 bases and J by 7 bases, with 14 bases left in between. The germline CDR1 and CDR2 sequences are SGHTS and YDEGEE. The CDR3 spells CASSLDRQKREQYF. The CDR3 DNA sequence: TGTGCCAGCAGCTTGGACAGACAGAAGAGGGAGCAGTACTTC.

The chain is built from TRBV7-6 and TRBJ2-5; no reliable D call. V lost 5 bases and J lost 2, with 9 bases in between. This CDR3 is built from 13 residues. CDR1 and CDR2 (germline): SGHVS, FNYEAQ. CDR3 sequence: CASSGVDQETQYF. Here the CDR3 DNA reads TGTGCCAGCAGCGGAGTAGATCAAGAGACCCAGTACTTC.

The chain joins TRBV5-4 to TRBJ1-1, with 9 bases lining up with TRBD1. The V gene's germline CDR1 is SGHNT and CDR2 YYREEE (reference sequence). The CDR3 runs to 15 residues. J lost 4 bases, V lost 0 bases, and 4 bases had no gene match. CDR3 loop: CASSLDRGLVTEAFF. The DNA for the CDR3 is TGTGCCAGCAGCTTGGACAGGGGGCTAGTCACTGAAGCTTTCTTT.

On this clone: In the same sample, other DNA sequences code for this CDR3. The chain uses TRBV28 and TRBJ2-5; 7 bases agree with TRBD1. Trimming cost V 2 bases and J 2 bases; bases outside gene matches: 2. The CDR3 is 14 residues long. Per the germline V gene, CDR1 is MDHEN and CDR2 is SYDVKM. CDR3 sequence (DNA): TGTGCCAGCAGTTTACTGACAGGGCAAGAGACCCAGTACTTC. Its translation: CASSLLTGQETQYF. The whole variable domain, remainder taken from reference TRBV28 and TRBJ2-5, is DVKVTQSSRYLVKRTGEKVFLECVQDMDHENMFWYRQDPGLGLRLIYFSYDVKMKEKGDIPEGYSVSREKKERFSLILESASTNQTSMYLCASSLLTGQETQYFGPGTRLLVL.

This clone was seen more than once but under ten times. The chain joins TRBV6-6 to TRBJ1-2; D ambiguous. V lost 6 bases and J 1 base, leaving 9 bases between the germline ends. The CDR3 loop spans 13 amino acids. Germline CDR1 is MNHNY and CDR2 is SVGAGI (reference sequence). The CDR3 DNA follows: TGTGCCAGCAGACTCAGCGTTAACTATGGCTACACCTTC. Translating it yields CASRLSVNYGYTF.

The gene calls are TRBV28 and TRBJ2-1, with 7 bases identical to TRBD2. This CDR3 contains 14 residues. The V gene end was trimmed by 5 bases and the J gene end by 4 bases; junction bases not matched to a gene: 5. CDR1 is MDHEN and CDR2 is SYDVKM in the germline V gene. CDR3 loop: CASSPWGGYNEQFF. The CDR3 bases are TGTGCCAGCAGTCCATGGGGGGGGTACAATGAGCAGTTCTTC. The full variable domain, completed using reference TRBV28 and TRBJ2-1, is DVKVTQSSRYLVKRTGEKVFLECVQDMDHENMFWYRQDPGLGLRLIYFSYDVKMKEKGDIPEGYSVSREKKERFSLILESASTNQTSMYLCASSPWGGYNEQFFGPGTRLTVL.

The chain employs TRBV14 and TRBJ2-4; D possibly corresponds to TRBD1 (5 bases). Between the trimmed V and J ends, which lost 5 bases and 7 bases, there was a span of 15 bases. The CDR3 is 14 amino acids. Germline CDR1 and CDR2: SGHDN and FVKESK. CDR3: CASSSTDIWNIQYF. The CDR3 nucleotides read TGTGCCAGCAGCTCCACGGACATTTGGAACATTCAGTACTTC.

The chain has TRBV7-9 and TRBJ2-5; the D gene is possibly TRBD1 (6 bases). Trimming removed 5 bases from V and 6 bases from J, with 22 bases in between. From germline, CDR1 is SEHNR and CDR2 FQNEAQ (reference sequence). The CDR3 totals 16 residues. The DNA for the CDR3 is TGTGCCAGCAGCCCGATCTTCCGGGACATCGAAAAGACCCAGTACTTC. It specifies CASSPIFRDIEKTQYF.

The chain employs TRBV28 and TRBJ2-4; maybe TRBD2 (5 bases). This CDR3 contains 13 residues. Germline-derived CDR1 and CDR2 are MDHEN and SYDVKM. V was clipped by 10 bases and J by 8 bases, with 18 bases between them. The CDR3 protein is CATTGFVRDIQYF. The CDR3 DNA is TGTGCCACTACGGGGTTCGTTAGGGACATTCAGTACTTC.

The J gene is TRBJ1-1, the V gene TRBV30; D is possibly TRBD1 (6 bases). The V end lost 5 bases, the J end lost 3 bases, and 13 bases lay between the germline ends. Germline V gene sequence: CDR1 GTSNPN, CDR2 SVGIG (reference sequence). There are 13 residues in the CDR3. CDR3 in amino acids: CAWRATGYTEAFF. CDR3 coding DNA: TGTGCCTGGCGTGCGACAGGTTACACTGAAGCTTTCTTT.